What follows are 32 T cell receptor beta chains derived from one specimen sequenced in a study of memory B cells and T cells in multiple sclerosis. Separate sequencing covered autoproliferating (CFSE-dim) and non-proliferating (CFSE-high) T cells from stimulus-free culture. Cultures began with roughly 5.4x10^7 CFSE-labeled PBMCs, unstimulated for 7 to 8 days, with replicate wells pooled. Libraries were prepared by immunoSEQ multiplex PCR; TCRdb keeps only in-frame clonotypes and omits some of them. Among 30,000 to 40,000 clones listed, about 84% were seen once. Their cognate antigens are unknown. The specimen sequenced was PBMCs from blood kept in culture. These TCRs come from a human donor with multiple sclerosis.

V is TRBV6-1 and J is TRBJ1-1, with D unclear. Germline CDR1 and CDR2: MNHNS and SASEGT. V was cut by 2 bases and J by 4 bases, with 11 bases left in between. The length of the CDR3 is 14 residues. The CDR3, as DNA: TGTGCCAGCAGTGAAAGTCTAGGGAGCACTGAAGCTTTCTTT. Translation: CASSESLGSTEAFF.

The chain is built from TRBV7-8 and TRBJ1-4, with D possibly matching TRBD1 (5 bases). Germline CDR1 is SGHVS and CDR2 is FQNEAQ. V was trimmed by 6 bases and J by 1 base, leaving 15 bases between them. This CDR3 has 16 residues. CDR3 residues: CASSQSWGETNEKLFF. CDR3 DNA sequence: TGTGCCAGCAGTCAAAGCTGGGGGGAAACTAATGAAAAACTGTTTTTT.

The CDR3, as DNA: TGTGCCAGCAGCTCCCCGGTCAGCGGGAGGCGTTCCGGGGAGCTGTTTTTT. Its translation is CASSSPVSGRRSGELFF. The rearrangement uses TRBV13 and TRBJ2-2, with 9 bases identical to TRBD2. This CDR3 comprises 17 residues. Germline V gives CDR1 PRHDT, CDR2 FYEKMQ (reference sequence). Losses at the gene ends were 4 bases for V and 6 bases for J; bases not matched to a gene: 12.

This chain connects TRBV2 to TRBJ2-7; D remains unclear. Germline V CDR1 and CDR2: SNHLY, FYNNEI. Trimming left V 0 bases short and J 2 bases short, with 2 bases between. This CDR3 contains 12 residues. The CDR3 region has the DNA TGTGCCAGCAGTGAAGCCCCCTACGAGCAGTACTTC. Protein: CASSEAPYEQYF.

The sample holds one count of this clone. This rearrangement joins TRBV5-4 to TRBJ2-2, with D perhaps matching TRBD2 (5 bases). V was clipped by 4 bases and J by 8 bases, with 15 bases between them. The germline V gene has CDR1 SGHNT and CDR2 YYREEE (reference sequence). CDR3 size: 14 residues. The DNA of the CDR3 is TGTGCCAGCAGCCCAAAAGAAGGCGGGGGGGAGCTGTTTTTT. This gives the protein CASSPKEGGGELFF. The variable domain in full, with the rest retrieved from reference TRBV5-4 and TRBJ2-2, is ETGVTQSPTHLIKTRGQQVTLRCSSQSGHNTVSWYQQALGQGPQFIFQYYREEENGRGNFPPRFSGLQFPNYSSELNVNALELDDSALYLCASSPKEGGGELFFGEGSRLTVL.

The chain is built from TRBV5-4 and TRBJ1-1, with 7 positions matching TRBD1. CDR3 length: 14 amino acids. The junction had 2 bases not matched to a gene; V was cut back by 3 bases and J by 0 bases. Germline CDR1 is SGHNT and CDR2 is YYREEE (reference sequence). The CDR3 sequence: CASSSGQVNTEAFF. In nucleotides, the CDR3 is TGTGCCAGCAGCTCTGGACAGGTGAACACTGAAGCTTTCTTT.

This clone has just one count. The CDR3: CASSSVPGQGAFWYGYTF. The DNA for the CDR3 is TGTGCCAGCAGCTCCGTCCCGGGACAGGGGGCGTTCTGGTATGGCTACACCTTC. This chain joins TRBV11-2 and TRBJ1-2; 12 positions match TRBD1. The CDR3 is made up of 18 amino acids. With 4 bases clipped from V and 5 bases from J, the junction kept 14 bases outside the gene matches. Germline lookup yields CDR1 SGHAT and CDR2 FQNNGV.

The V and J genes are TRBV10-3 and TRBJ2-1; 8 bases map to TRBD1. Trimming took 2 bases from V and 9 from J; bases not matched to a gene: 6. Germline V gene data show CDR1 as ENHRY and CDR2 as SYGVKD. The CDR3 extends over 14 amino acids. The DNA for the CDR3 is TGTGCCATCAGTGAGGAGACAGGGGTTGCTGAGCAGTTCTTC. This gives the protein CAISEETGVAEQFF.

The rearrangement uses TRBV10-3 and TRBJ2-7; the match to TRBD2 covers 9 bases. With 6 bases clipped from V and 7 bases from J, the junction kept 10 bases outside the gene matches. Per germline, CDR1 ENHRY and CDR2 SYGVKD. This CDR3 comprises 14 residues. CDR3 DNA sequence: TGTGCCATCAGAACTGGACCAGCGGGGGGTGAGCAGTACTTC. Protein sequence: CAIRTGPAGGEQYF.

V gene TRBV4-1 combines with J gene TRBJ1-1; D unresolved. CDR1 is MGHRA and CDR2 is YSYEKL in the germline V gene. V gave up 1 base and J gave up 0 bases, with 3 bases separating them. The CDR3 runs 13 residues. CDR3 coding DNA: TGCGCCAGCAGCCAAGGAGTGAACACTGAAGCTTTCTTT. Residues: CASSQGVNTEAFF.

The J gene is TRBJ2-4, the V gene TRBV18; D gene ambiguous. This CDR3 is built from 16 residues. V was pared by 3 bases and J by 0 bases, with 12 bases between. CDR1 KGHSH and CDR2 LQKENI come from the germline V gene. CDR3 bases: TGTGCCAGCTCACCTGGCCTCGTACTAGCCAAAAACATTCAGTACTTC. Amino acid sequence: CASSPGLVLAKNIQYF.

This chain joins TRBV27 and TRBJ2-7, with 10 bases lining up with TRBD2. Trimming at V came to 3 bases and at J to 5 bases, leaving 7 bases not matched to a gene. The CDR3 is 15 amino acids. The germline V gene has CDR1 MNHEY and CDR2 SMNVEV (reference sequence). In nucleotides, the CDR3 is TGTGCCAGCAGTTTCACTAGCGGGATAGTCCACGAGCAGTACTTC. Amino acid sequence: CASSFTSGIVHEQYF.

This clone was seen once. V is TRBV7-9 and J is TRBJ1-1; D ambiguous. Trimming pared 6 bases from V and 3 bases from J, leaving 11 bases between. The CDR3 extends over 13 amino acids. Germline CDR1 is SEHNR and CDR2 is FQNEAQ (reference sequence). CDR3 residues: CASSDDLDTEAFF. Here the CDR3 DNA reads TGTGCCAGCAGTGACGACTTGGACACTGAAGCTTTCTTT.

The chain recombines TRBV7-2 with TRBJ2-4; D is tentatively TRBD1 or TRBD2 (5 bases each). Germline values: CDR1 SGHTA, CDR2 FQGNSA. The CDR3 sequence is 16 residues long. V was shortened by 1 base and J by 0 bases, with 10 bases between the two germline ends. CDR3 DNA sequence: TGTGCCAGCAGCTTAGTGACGGGGACAGCCAAAAACATTCAGTACTTC. It encodes CASSLVTGTAKNIQYF.

Written as DNA, the CDR3 is TGTGCCAGCAGATCAAGCGGGAGAGGAGATACGCAGTATTTT. It codes for CASRSSGRGDTQYF. The chain links TRBV28 to TRBJ2-3, with 8 bases lining up with TRBD2. V lost 6 bases, J lost 5 bases, and 7 bases stayed unmatched. Germline loops: CDR1 MDHEN, CDR2 SYDVKM. CDR3 length: 14 residues.

The chain has TRBV2 and TRBJ1-4, with TRBD1 matching over 9 bases. V lost 4 bases and J lost 10; bases outside the gene matches: 1. This CDR3 has 12 amino acids. The germline V gene has CDR1 SNHLY and CDR2 FYNNEI. Written as DNA, the CDR3 is TGTGCCAGCAGTGTGGACAGGGGAAAACTGTTTTTT. Protein: CASSVDRGKLFF. Based on the CDR3 plus reference TRBV2 and TRBJ1-4, the full variable domain is EPEVTQTPSHQVTQMGQEVILRCVPISNHLYFYWYRQILGQKVEFLVSFYNNEISEKSEIFDDQFSVERPDGSNFTLKIRSTKLEDSAMYFCASSVDRGKLFFGSGTQLSVL.

In this sample, this clone turned up a few times. The chain joins TRBV7-9 to TRBJ1-2, with a possible D match to TRBD1 (5 bases). V gave up 6 bases and J gave up 2 bases, with 22 bases separating them. Germline-derived CDR1 and CDR2 are SEHNR and FQNEAQ (reference sequence). CDR3 length: 17 amino acids. CDR3 coding DNA: TGTGCCAGCAGGGTGGGACCGAAGGGCCCCAGGAACTATGGCTACACCTTC. This encodes CASRVGPKGPRNYGYTF.

The CDR3 coding sequence is TGTGCCAGCAGCCCGGGTAATGAGCAGTTCTTC. This gives the protein CASSPGNEQFF. V usage is TRBV9 and J usage is TRBJ2-1, with D uncertain. The CDR3 runs to 11 residues. Trimming pared 4 bases from V and 7 bases from J, leaving 6 bases between. The germline gives CDR1 SGDLS, CDR2 YYNGEE.

The chain carries TRBV5-4 and TRBJ2-1; 7 bases align to TRBD1. Germline lookup yields CDR1 SGHNT and CDR2 YYREEE (reference sequence). The CDR3 extends over 16 amino acids. V was clipped by 0 bases and J by 4 bases; unmatched bases: 7. The CDR3 DNA is TGTGCCAGCAGCTTGGGGGTGGCAGGGGGATACAATGAGCAGTTCTTC. Protein product: CASSLGVAGGYNEQFF.

The rearrangement joins TRBV6-1 to TRBJ2-1, with unresolved D. Germline loops: CDR1 MNHNS, CDR2 SASEGT. The CDR3 is 15 residues long. Trimming stripped 2 bases from V and 9 bases from J, with 17 bases between. The CDR3 here is CASSERDGSDPEQFF. CDR3 coding DNA: TGTGCCAGCAGTGAAAGGGATGGTTCCGACCCTGAGCAGTTCTTC.

The genes are TRBV6-1 and TRBJ2-7; TRBD2 matches 9 bases. CDR3 length: 15 residues. CDR1 MNHNS and CDR2 SASEGT come from the germline V gene. Losses at the gene ends were 11 bases for V and 0 bases for J; bases not matched to a gene: 11. This CDR3 reads CAASALAGSSYEQYF. The CDR3 nucleotides read TGTGCCGCCTCCGCGCTAGCGGGGAGCTCCTACGAGCAGTACTTC.

This chain uses TRBV30 with TRBJ1-1; the match to TRBD1 covers 7 bases. The germline gives CDR1 GTSNPN, CDR2 SVGIG (reference sequence). Trimming removed 5 bases from V and 5 bases from J; junction bases left unmatched: 14. This CDR3 has 15 residues. In DNA, the CDR3 is TGTGCCTGGGGAAAATTACAGGGGCGGGTTACTGAAGCTTTCTTT. Translating gives CAWGKLQGRVTEAFF.

This chain links TRBV28 with TRBJ2-7, with D perhaps TRBD1 (6 bases). V shed 3 bases and J shed 2 bases, with 14 bases lying between them. Germline V gene lookup returns CDR1 MDHEN and CDR2 SYDVKM. CDR3 size: 15 residues. CDR3 coding DNA: TGTGCCAGCAGTTTCTGGGCAGGGGACCCCTACGAGCAGTACTTC. As protein: CASSFWAGDPYEQYF.

This clone was seen a few times. The rearrangement uses TRBV5-1 and TRBJ1-6; the D is unclear. CDR3 length: 12 residues. The germline V and J ends were trimmed by 5 bases and 5 bases, with 5 bases remaining between them. CDR1 is SGHRS and CDR2 is YFSETQ in the germline V gene. CDR3 in amino acids: CASSRNNSPLHF. For the CDR3, the DNA is TGCGCCAGCAGTCGTAATAATTCACCCCTCCACTTT.

The chain links TRBV4-2 to TRBJ2-1; 10 nucleotides match TRBD2. This CDR3 has 15 residues. J lost 5 bases, V lost 5 bases, and 6 bases had no gene match. Germline V gives CDR1 LGHNA, CDR2 YNFKEQ. Written as DNA, the CDR3 is TGTGCCAGCAGCAGGACTAGCGGAGGGAACAATGAGCAGTTCTTC. Encoded protein: CASSRTSGGNNEQFF.

This clone appeared once. The chain links TRBV28 to TRBJ2-1; 7 bases fit TRBD2. This CDR3 comprises 15 residues. With 5 bases clipped from V and 4 bases from J, the junction kept 8 bases outside the gene matches. Germline V gives CDR1 MDHEN, CDR2 SYDVKM. The DNA of the CDR3 is TGTGCCAGCAGTCTGGGAGGGCTTACTTACAATGAGCAGTTCTTC. This sequence encodes CASSLGGLTYNEQFF.

The rearrangement links TRBV7-3 to TRBJ1-1; a weak D match, TRBD1 (5 bases). CDR1 and CDR2 from the germline V gene are SGHTA and FQGTGA. The germline V and J ends were trimmed by 3 bases and 3 bases, with 14 bases remaining between them. The CDR3 sequence is 15 residues long. Here the CDR3 reads CASSFRRGSDTEAFF. The CDR3 DNA is TGTGCCAGCAGCTTTAGGAGGGGTTCGGACACTGAAGCTTTCTTT. Using reference TRBV7-3 and TRBJ1-1 for the parts outside the CDR3, the full variable domain is GAGVSQTPSNKVTEKGKYVELRCDPISGHTALYWYRQSLGQGPEFLIYFQGTGAADDSGLPNDRFFAVRPEGSVSTLKIQRTERGDSAVYLCASSFRRGSDTEAFFGQGTRLTVV.

The chain recombines TRBV5-6 with TRBJ1-2; D is undetermined. The germline V gene has CDR1 SGHDT and CDR2 YYEEEE. The CDR3 covers 14 residues. Trimming took off 2 bases at V and 2 bases at J, with 10 bases between the two ends. The CDR3 DNA follows: TGTGCCAGCAGCTTTGGGCTGAACAACTATGGCTACACCTTC. This encodes CASSFGLNNYGYTF. Together with reference TRBV5-6 and TRBJ1-2, the CDR3 gives the full variable domain: DAGVTQSPTHLIKTRGQQVTLRCSPKSGHDTVSWYQQALGQGPQFIFQYYEEEERQRGNFPDRFSGHQFPNYSSELNVNALLLGDSALYLCASSFGLNNYGYTFGSGTRLTVV.

The chain couples TRBV7-9 to TRBJ2-1; 7 nucleotides align to TRBD2. The V segment lost 6 bases and the J segment 5 bases; nucleotides outside the gene matches: 7. CDR1 is SEHNR, CDR2 FQNEAQ, per germline (reference sequence). The CDR3 is 14 amino acids. The CDR3: CASSRSGDHNEQFF. CDR3 sequence (DNA): TGTGCCAGCAGTCGGAGCGGGGACCACAATGAGCAGTTCTTC.

The CDR3 is CSVEGAGVYEQYF. In DNA, the CDR3 is TGCAGCGTTGAGGGAGCGGGAGTCTACGAGCAGTACTTC. The J gene is TRBJ2-7, the V gene TRBV29-1; 8 bases agree with TRBD2. This CDR3 comprises 13 residues. Losses at the gene ends were 3 bases for V and 3 bases for J; bases not matched to a gene: 4. Germline-derived CDR1 and CDR2 are SQVTM and ANQGSEA.

This CDR3 is CASSFPPEQYF. Here the CDR3 DNA reads TGTGCCAGCAGTTTCCCCCCCGAGCAGTACTTC. The chain carries TRBV28 and TRBJ2-7; D remains unclear. In germline, CDR1 is MDHEN, CDR2 SYDVKM. There are 11 residues in the CDR3. V was cut by 3 bases and J by 6 bases, with 6 bases left in between.

This rearrangement joins TRBV2 to TRBJ1-5, with D hard to call. V was pared by 2 bases and J by 1 base, with 6 bases between. The CDR3 contains 14 residues. Germline V gives CDR1 SNHLY, CDR2 FYNNEI. The CDR3 region is CASSELQSNQPQHF. CDR3 DNA: TGTGCCAGCAGTGAATTGCAGAGCAATCAGCCCCAGCATTTT.